This T cell receptor beta chain derives from a study of T cell repertoires in cytomegalovirus infection. On this clonotype: Its antigen is as yet unknown.

Trimming pared 1 base from V and 2 bases from J, leaving 9 bases between. The germline V gene encodes CDR1 SGHTA and CDR2 FQGNSA. The CDR3 extends over 14 amino acids. From the reads, TCRdb called clonotypes with MiXCR, one entry per CDR3 protein. The sample consists of some 500,000 distinct CDR3 sequences, approximately 40% of them appearing once. The J gene is TRBJ2-7, the V gene TRBV7-2, with D uncertain. The sequences come from cultured PBMCs, collected from culture after CMV antigen stimulation. The sequence was collected from a human donor in good health (CMV status not recorded). Some clones in this sample may be carry-over from other donors' samples. CDR3 loop: CASSLDARAYEQYF. Written as DNA, the CDR3 is TGTGCCAGCAGCTTAGACGCCCGGGCCTACGAGCAGTACTTC.